This T cell receptor beta chain was captured in a study of regulatory T cells in long-lasting Graves disease. The sample's time point: persistent/refractory GD, antithyroid drugs over 5 years with positive TRAb. Researchers made the TCR library from RNA that was extracted from PBMCs. Patient provenance is recorded as an endocrinology department in Xi'an, China. This clonotype was detected many times. Germline loops: CDR1 MDHEN, CDR2 SYDVKM. Trimming cost V 6 bases and J 2 bases, with 10 bases left between them. The length of the CDR3 is 14 residues. Sequencing libraries for TCR beta were prepared with iRepertoire HTBI primers and Arm-PCR of CDR3 regions. MiXCR was run by TCRdb on the multiplex PCR reads, yielding one entry per CDR3 protein. The data show 400,000 or so distinct CDR3 sequences, around 20% seen once.

The J gene is TRBJ1-4, the V gene TRBV28; tentative D call: TRBD1 (5 bases). The source is a female donor with Graves disease. Source: peripheral blood mononuclear cells (PBMCs), taken when the disease was refractory, from a patient treated with antithyroid drugs. The CDR3 nucleotides read TGTGCCAGCAGCTTGGGGGGTACTAATGAAAAACTGTTTTTT. Translation gives CASSLGGTNEKLFF.